This T cell receptor (beta chain) came from a study of regulatory dendritic cells for organ transplantation. Sorted T cells were CFSE-labeled and cultured 5 days with allogeneic regulatory or mature dendritic cells at 1:10. Sequencing used immunoSEQ multiplex PCR; TCRdb keeps in-frame clones, though not all of them. The sample records approximately 5,400 clones, about four fifths being singletons. Overall study findings and caveats: Alloreactive memory CD8+ T cell pools varied considerably between individuals.

CDR1 LGHNA and CDR2 YNFKEQ come from the germline V gene. Trimming removed 0 bases at V and 1 base at J, with 9 bases between. The CDR3 sequence is 15 residues long. A note on this clone: Antigen: not known. The identical CDR3 is also encoded by other nucleotide sequences in the sample.

The chain is built from TRBV4-2 and TRBJ2-5; TRBD2 is a possible D gene (7 bases). The sequencing input was memory CD8+ T cells from blood cultured with regulatory dendritic cells. This sample's subset: CD45RO+ memory T cells. The clonotype comes from a human donor in good health. As DNA, the CDR3 is TGTGCCAGCAGCCAAGATAGGGGGGGCCAAGAGACCCAGTACTTC. This gives the protein CASSQDRGGQETQYF.